This T cell receptor beta chain emerged from a study of radiotherapy plus CTLA-4 blockade in lung cancer. As for the study in general: With 31% of patients having disease control, objective responses were seen in about 17%.

Produced via immunoSEQ multiplex PCR; TCRdb's table is partial and in-frame only. Of roughly 53,000 clones in the sample, roughly three quarters were seen once. V gave up 5 bases and J gave up 1 base, with 8 bases separating them. The CDR3 consists of 13 residues. Germline V gives CDR1 LNHDA, CDR2 SQIVND (reference sequence). The sample here was peripheral blood, taken from a patient treated with radiotherapy plus ipilimumab. The rearrangement uses TRBV19 and TRBJ1-1; no clear D. The clonotype comes from a human donor with non-small cell lung cancer who had a partial response to radiotherapy plus ipilimumab. The CDR3 DNA reads TGTGCCAGTAGTTCGACGGGGAACACTGAAGCTTTCTTT. Amino acid sequence: CASSSTGNTEAFF.